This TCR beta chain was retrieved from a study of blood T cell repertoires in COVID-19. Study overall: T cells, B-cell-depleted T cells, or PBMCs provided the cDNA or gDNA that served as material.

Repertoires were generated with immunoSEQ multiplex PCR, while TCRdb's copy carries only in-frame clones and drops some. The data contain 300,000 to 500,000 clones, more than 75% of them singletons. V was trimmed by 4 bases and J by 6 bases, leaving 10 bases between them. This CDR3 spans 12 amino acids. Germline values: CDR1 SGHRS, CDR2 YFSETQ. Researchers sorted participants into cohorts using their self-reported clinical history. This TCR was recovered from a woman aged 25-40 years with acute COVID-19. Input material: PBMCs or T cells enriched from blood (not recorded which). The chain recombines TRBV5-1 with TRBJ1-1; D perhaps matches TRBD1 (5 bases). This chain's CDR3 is CASSGGTPEAFF. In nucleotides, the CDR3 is TGCGCCAGCAGCGGAGGGACTCCTGAAGCTTTCTTT.